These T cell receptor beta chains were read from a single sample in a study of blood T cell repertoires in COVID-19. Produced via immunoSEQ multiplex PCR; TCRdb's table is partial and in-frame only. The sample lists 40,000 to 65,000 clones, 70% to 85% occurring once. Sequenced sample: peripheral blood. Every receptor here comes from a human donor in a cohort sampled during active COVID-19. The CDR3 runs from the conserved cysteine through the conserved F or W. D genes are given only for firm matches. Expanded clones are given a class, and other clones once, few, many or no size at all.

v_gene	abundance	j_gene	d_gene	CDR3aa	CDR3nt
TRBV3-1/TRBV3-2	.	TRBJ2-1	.	CASSQRAVQGEQFF	TGTGCCAGCAGCCAACGGGCGGTCCAGGGTGAGCAGTTCTTC
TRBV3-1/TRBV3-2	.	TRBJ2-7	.	CASSSRGADEQYF	TGTGCCAGCAGCTCCCGGGGGGCCGACGAGCAGTACTTC
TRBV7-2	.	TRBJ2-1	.	CASILNRRASIYNEQFF	TGTGCCAGCATCTTAAATCGGAGGGCTTCTATCTACAATGAGCAGTTCTTC
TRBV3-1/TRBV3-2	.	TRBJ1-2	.	CASSPSRGLYGYTF	TGTGCCAGCAGCCCCTCAAGGGGCCTCTATGGCTACACCTTC
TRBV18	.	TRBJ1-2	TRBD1	CASSPNRVAGGYGYTF	TGTGCCAGCTCACCAAACCGAGTGGCAGGGGGCTATGGCTACACCTTC
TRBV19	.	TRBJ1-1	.	CASEMNTEAFF	TGTGCCAGTGAGATGAACACTGAAGCTTTCTTT
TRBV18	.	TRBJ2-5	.	CASSPQGFQETQYF	TGTGCCAGCTCACCTCAGGGGTTTCAAGAGACCCAGTACTTC
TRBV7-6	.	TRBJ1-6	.	CASSFGFPGDYNSPLHF	TGTGCCAGCAGCTTTGGGTTCCCCGGGGACTATAATTCACCCCTCCACTTT
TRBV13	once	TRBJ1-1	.	CASSLDGGGVSEAFF	TGTGCCAGCAGCTTAGATGGGGGAGGGGTCTCTGAAGCTTTCTTT
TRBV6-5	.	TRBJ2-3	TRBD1	CASKGGVIRDTQYF	TGTGCCAGCAAAGGGGGCGTAATCAGAGATACGCAGTATTTT
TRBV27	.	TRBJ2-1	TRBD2	CASSFAGEGGEQFF	TGTGCCAGCAGTTTTGCGGGGGAGGGCGGTGAGCAGTTCTTC
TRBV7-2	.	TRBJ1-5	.	CASSLVQNGNQPQHF	TGTGCCAGCAGCTTAGTACAGAATGGCAATCAGCCCCAGCATTTT
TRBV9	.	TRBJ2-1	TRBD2	CASSERGQAGGYNEQFF	TGTGCCAGCAGCGAAAGAGGGCAAGCGGGGGGGTACAATGAGCAGTTCTTC
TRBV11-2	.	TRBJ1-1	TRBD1	CASSLGQGGPGTEAFF	TGTGCCAGCAGCTTAGGACAGGGGGGCCCGGGGACTGAAGCTTTCTTT
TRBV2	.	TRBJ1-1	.	CASKGRGGPNTEAFF	TGTGCCAGCAAGGGAAGGGGGGGGCCGAACACTGAAGCTTTCTTT
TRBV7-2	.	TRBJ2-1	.	CASSSTGSWYNEQFF	TGTGCCAGCAGTTCCACAGGGTCGTGGTACAATGAGCAGTTCTTC
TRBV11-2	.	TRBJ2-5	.	CASSLGTLGQETQYF	TGTGCCAGCAGCTTAGGGACTTTAGGGCAAGAGACCCAGTACTTC
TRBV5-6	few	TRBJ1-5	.	CASSLFGGSGNQPQHF	TGTGCCAGCAGCTTGTTCGGAGGAAGCGGCAATCAGCCCCAGCATTTT
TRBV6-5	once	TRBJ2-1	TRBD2	CASRQAGNEQFF	TGTGCCAGCAGACAAGCGGGAAATGAGCAGTTCTTC
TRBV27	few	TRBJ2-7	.	CASRSSQRRYEQYF	TGTGCCAGCAGGAGCAGTCAGAGGCGTTACGAGCAGTACTTC
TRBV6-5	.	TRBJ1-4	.	CASSRDIGVVEKLFF	TGTGCCAGCAGCCGGGACATAGGGGTCGTCGAAAAACTGTTTTTT
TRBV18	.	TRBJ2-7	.	CASSPRQGSNSYEQYF	TGTGCCAGCTCTCCTCGGCAGGGGTCTAACTCCTACGAGCAGTACTTC
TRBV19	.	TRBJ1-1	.	CASSDRDPGANTEAFF	TGTGCCAGTAGCGACCGGGACCCAGGGGCGAACACTGAAGCTTTCTTT
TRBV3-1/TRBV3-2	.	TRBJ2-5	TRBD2	CASSQFGRQQETQYF	TGTGCCAGCAGCCAATTCGGGAGGCAGCAAGAGACCCAGTACTTC
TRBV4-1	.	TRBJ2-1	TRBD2	CASSPSGGANEQFF	TGCGCCAGCAGCCCGAGCGGGGGGGCGAATGAGCAGTTCTTC
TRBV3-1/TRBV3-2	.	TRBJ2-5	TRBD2	CASSRLAEETQYF	TGTGCCAGCAGCCGACTAGCGGAAGAGACCCAGTACTTC
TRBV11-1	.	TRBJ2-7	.	CASSPETGAGSYEQYF	TGTGCCAGCAGCCCAGAAACAGGAGCAGGCTCCTACGAGCAGTACTTC
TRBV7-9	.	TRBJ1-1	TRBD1	CASSSGQAGTEAFF	TGTGCCAGCAGCTCAGGACAGGCGGGCACTGAAGCTTTCTTT
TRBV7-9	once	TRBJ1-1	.	CASNGLFWTADTEAFF	TGTGCCAGCAACGGTCTCTTCTGGACAGCGGACACTGAAGCTTTCTTT
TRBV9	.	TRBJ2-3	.	CASSVAPRKDTQYF	TGTGCCAGCAGCGTAGCCCCGCGGAAGGATACGCAGTATTTT
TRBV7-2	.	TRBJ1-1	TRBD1	CASSLAAGQGSSMNTEAFF	TGTGCCAGCAGCTTAGCGGCAGGACAGGGCAGTAGTATGAACACTGAAGCTTTCTTT
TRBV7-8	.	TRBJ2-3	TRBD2	CASSRLAGGRDTQYF	TGTGCCAGCAGCCGGCTAGCGGGGGGCCGGGATACGCAGTATTTT
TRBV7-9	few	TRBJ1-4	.	CASSLRGANEKLFF	TGTGCCAGCAGCTTACGGGGTGCGAATGAAAAACTGTTTTTT
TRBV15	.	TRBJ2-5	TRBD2	CATSKTQPWVAGVQETQYF	TGTGCCACCAGCAAGACCCAACCGTGGGTAGCGGGAGTTCAAGAGACCCAGTACTTC
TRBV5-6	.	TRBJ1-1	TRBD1	CASTPQGGTEAFF	TGTGCCAGCACCCCCCAGGGGGGCACTGAAGCTTTCTTT
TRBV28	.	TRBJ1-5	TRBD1	CASSPTGTGYRNQPQHF	TGTGCCAGCAGCCCTACCGGGACAGGTTATCGCAATCAGCCCCAGCATTTT